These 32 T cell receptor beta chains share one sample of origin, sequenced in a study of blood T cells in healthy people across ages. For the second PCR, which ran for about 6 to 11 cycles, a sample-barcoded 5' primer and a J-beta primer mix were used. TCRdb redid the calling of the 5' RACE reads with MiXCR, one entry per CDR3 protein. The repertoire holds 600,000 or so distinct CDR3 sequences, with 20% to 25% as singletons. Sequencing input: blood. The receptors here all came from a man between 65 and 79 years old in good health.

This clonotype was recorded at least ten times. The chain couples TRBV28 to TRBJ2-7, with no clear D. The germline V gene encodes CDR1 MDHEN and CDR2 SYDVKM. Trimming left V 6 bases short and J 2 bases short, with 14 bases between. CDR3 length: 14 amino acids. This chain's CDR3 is CASRLGSATYEQYF. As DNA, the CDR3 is TGTGCCAGCAGGCTGGGAAGCGCTACCTACGAGCAGTACTTC.

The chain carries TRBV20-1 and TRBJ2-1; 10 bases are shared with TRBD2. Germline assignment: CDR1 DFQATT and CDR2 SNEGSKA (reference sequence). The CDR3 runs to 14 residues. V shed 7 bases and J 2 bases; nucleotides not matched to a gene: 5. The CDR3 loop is CSVVAGGPYNEQFF. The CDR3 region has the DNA TGCAGTGTTGTAGCGGGAGGTCCCTACAATGAGCAGTTCTTC.

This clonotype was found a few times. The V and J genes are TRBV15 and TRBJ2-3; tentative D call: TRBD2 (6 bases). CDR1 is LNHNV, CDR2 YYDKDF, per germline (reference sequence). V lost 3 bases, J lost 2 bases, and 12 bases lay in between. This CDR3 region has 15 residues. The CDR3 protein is CATSRTRGNTDTQYF. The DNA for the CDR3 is TGTGCCACCAGCAGGACTAGGGGAAACACAGATACGCAGTATTTT.

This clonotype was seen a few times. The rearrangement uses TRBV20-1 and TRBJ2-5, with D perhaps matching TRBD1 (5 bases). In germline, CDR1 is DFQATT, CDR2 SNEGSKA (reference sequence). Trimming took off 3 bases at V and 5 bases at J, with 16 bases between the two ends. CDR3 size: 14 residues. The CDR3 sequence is CSASSQGLLETQYF. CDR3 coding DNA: TGCAGTGCTAGCTCCCAGGGTCTTCTGGAGACCCAGTACTTC.

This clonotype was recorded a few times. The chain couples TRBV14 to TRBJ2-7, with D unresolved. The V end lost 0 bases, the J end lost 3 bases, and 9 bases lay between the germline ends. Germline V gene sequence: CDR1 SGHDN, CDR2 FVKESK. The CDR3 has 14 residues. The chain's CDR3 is CASSQDLVGYEQYF. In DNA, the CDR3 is TGTGCCAGCAGCCAAGATCTCGTAGGCTACGAGCAGTACTTC.

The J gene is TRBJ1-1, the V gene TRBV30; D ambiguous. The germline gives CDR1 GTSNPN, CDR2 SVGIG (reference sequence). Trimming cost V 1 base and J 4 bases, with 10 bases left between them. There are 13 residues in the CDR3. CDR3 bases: TGTGCCTGGAGTGGGGGATCTGGCACTGAAGCTTTCTTT. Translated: CAWSGGSGTEAFF.

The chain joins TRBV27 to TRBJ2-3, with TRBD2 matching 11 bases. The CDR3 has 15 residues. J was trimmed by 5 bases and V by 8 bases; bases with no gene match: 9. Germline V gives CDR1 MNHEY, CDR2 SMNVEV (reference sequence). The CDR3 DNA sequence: TGTGCCAGCGGCGTAGCGGGAGGGCGGGAAGATACGCAGTATTTT. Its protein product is CASGVAGGREDTQYF.

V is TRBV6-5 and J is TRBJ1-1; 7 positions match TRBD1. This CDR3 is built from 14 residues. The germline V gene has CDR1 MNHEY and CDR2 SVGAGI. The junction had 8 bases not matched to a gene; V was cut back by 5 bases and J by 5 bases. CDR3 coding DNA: TGTGCCAGCAGTCAAACAGGGGAGCGGACTGAAGCTTTCTTT. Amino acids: CASSQTGERTEAFF.

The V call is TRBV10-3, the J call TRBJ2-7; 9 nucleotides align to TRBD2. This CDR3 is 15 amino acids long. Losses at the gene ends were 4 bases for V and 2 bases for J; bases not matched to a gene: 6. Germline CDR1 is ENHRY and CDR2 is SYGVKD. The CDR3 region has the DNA TGTGCCATCAGTGCGTCGAGCGGGGGGACCTACGAGCAGTACTTC. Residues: CAISASSGGTYEQYF.

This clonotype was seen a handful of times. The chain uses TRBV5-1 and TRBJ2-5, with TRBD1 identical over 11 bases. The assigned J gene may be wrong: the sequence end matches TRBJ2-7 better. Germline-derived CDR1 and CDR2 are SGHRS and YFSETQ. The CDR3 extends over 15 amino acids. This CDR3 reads CASTSLGQGAAEQYF. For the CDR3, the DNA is TGCGCCAGCACATCCCTCGGACAGGGGGCCGCCGAGCAGTACTTC.

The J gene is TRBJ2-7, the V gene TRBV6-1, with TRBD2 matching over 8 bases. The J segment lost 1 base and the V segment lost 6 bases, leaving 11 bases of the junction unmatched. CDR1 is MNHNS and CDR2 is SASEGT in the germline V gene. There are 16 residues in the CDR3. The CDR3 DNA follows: TGTGCCAGCAGCGGATCTGGCGGGAGGAGATCCTACGAGCAGTACTTC. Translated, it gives CASSGSGGRRSYEQYF.

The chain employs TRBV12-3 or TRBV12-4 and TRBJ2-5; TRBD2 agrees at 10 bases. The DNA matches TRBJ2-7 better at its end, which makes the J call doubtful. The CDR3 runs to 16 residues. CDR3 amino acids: CASSSRGLASSYEQYF. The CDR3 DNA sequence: TGTGCCAGCAGTTCACGGGGACTAGCGAGTTCCTACGAGCAGTACTTC.

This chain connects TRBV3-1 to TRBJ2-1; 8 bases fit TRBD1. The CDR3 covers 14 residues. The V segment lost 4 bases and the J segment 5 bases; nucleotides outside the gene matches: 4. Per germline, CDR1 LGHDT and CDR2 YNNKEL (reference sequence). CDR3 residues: CASSRKDRDNEQFF. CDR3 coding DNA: TGTGCCAGCAGCCGAAAGGACAGGGACAATGAGCAGTTCTTC.

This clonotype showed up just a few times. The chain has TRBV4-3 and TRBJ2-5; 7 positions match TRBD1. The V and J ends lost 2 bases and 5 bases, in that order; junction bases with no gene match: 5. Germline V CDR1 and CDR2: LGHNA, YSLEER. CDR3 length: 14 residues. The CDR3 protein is CASSQNRGPETQYF. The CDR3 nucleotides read TGCGCCAGCAGCCAAAACAGGGGACCGGAGACCCAGTACTTC.

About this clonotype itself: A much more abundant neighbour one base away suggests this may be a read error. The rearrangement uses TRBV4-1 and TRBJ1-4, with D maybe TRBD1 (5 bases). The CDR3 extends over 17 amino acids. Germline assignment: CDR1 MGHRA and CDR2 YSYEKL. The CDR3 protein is CAGSQGTGRTTNEKLFF. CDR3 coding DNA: TGCGCCGGCAGCCAAGGGACCGGACGGACAACTAATGAAAAACTGTTTTTT.

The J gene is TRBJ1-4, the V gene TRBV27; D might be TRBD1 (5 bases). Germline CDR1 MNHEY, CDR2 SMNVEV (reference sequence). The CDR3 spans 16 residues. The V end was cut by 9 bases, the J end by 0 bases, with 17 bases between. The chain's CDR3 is CASRGSAAATNEKLFF. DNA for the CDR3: TGTGCCAGTAGGGGTTCTGCAGCCGCAACTAATGAAAAACTGTTTTTT.

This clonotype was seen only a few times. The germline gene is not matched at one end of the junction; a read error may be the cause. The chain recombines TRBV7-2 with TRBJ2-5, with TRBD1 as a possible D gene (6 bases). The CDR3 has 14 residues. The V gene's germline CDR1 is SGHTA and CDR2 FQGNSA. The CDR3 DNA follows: TGTGCCAGCAGCATACAGGGTGGGCAAGAGACCCAGTGCTTC. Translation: CASSIQGGQETQCF.

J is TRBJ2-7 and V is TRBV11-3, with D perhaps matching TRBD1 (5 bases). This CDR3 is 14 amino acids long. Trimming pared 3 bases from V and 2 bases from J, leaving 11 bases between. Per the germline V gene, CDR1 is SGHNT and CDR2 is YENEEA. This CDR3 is CASSFDRDPYEQYF. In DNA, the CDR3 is TGTGCCAGCAGCTTCGACAGAGACCCCTACGAGCAGTACTTC.

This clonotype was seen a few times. As DNA, the CDR3 is TGTGCCAGCAGTTTAAGCAGGGGCAATCTGGGGGAGCTGTTTTTT. As protein: CASSLSRGNLGELFF. V gene TRBV12-3 or TRBV12-4 combines with J gene TRBJ2-2; tentative D call: TRBD1 (6 bases). This CDR3 spans 15 amino acids. Trimming took off 2 bases at V and 8 bases at J, with 15 bases between the two ends.

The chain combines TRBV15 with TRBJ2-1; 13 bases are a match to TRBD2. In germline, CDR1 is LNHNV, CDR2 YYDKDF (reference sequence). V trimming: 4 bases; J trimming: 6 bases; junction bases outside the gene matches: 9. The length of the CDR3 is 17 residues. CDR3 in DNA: TGTGCCACCAGCATACAGGGACTAGCGGGATACGGCAATGAGCAGTTCTTC. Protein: CATSIQGLAGYGNEQFF.

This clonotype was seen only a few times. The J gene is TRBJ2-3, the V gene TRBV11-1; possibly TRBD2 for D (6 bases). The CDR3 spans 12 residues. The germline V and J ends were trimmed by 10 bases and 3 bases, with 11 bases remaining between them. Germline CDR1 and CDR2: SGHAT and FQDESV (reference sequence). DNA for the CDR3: TGTGCCACCTCGGCGGGGACAGATACGCAGTATTTT. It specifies CATSAGTDTQYF.

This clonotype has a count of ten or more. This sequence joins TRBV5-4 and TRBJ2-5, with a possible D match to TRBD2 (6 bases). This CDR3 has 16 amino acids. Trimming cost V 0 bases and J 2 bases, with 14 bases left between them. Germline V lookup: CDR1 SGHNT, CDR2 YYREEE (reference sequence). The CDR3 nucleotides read TGTGCCAGCAGCTTGGCGGTGACTAGAGCTCAAGAGACCCAGTACTTC. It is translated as CASSLAVTRAQETQYF. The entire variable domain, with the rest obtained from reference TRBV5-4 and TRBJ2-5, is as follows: ETGVTQSPTHLIKTRGQQVTLRCSSQSGHNTVSWYQQALGQGPQFIFQYYREEENGRGNFPPRFSGLQFPNYSSELNVNALELDDSALYLCASSLAVTRAQETQYFGPGTRLLVL.

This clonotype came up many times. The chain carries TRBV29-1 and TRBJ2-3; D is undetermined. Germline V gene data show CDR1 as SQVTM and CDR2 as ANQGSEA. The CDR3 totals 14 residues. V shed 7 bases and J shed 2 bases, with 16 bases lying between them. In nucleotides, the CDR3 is TGCAGCGCTGCGACATTGCCCCCCACAGATACGCAGTATTTT. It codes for CSAATLPPTDTQYF.

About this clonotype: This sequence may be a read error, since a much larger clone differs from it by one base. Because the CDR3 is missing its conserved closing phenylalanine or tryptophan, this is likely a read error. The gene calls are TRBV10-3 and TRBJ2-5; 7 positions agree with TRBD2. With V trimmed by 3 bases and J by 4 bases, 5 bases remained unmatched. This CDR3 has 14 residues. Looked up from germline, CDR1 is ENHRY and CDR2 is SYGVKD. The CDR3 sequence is CAISERSSGETQYL. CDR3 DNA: TGTGCCATCAGTGAACGTTCTAGCGGAGAGACCCAGTACCTC.

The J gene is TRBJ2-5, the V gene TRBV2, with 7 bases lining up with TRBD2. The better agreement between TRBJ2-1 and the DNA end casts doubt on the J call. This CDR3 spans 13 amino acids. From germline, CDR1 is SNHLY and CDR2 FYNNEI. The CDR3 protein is CASKAGANNEQFF. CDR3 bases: TGTGCCAGCAAGGCGGGAGCGAACAATGAGCAGTTCTTC.

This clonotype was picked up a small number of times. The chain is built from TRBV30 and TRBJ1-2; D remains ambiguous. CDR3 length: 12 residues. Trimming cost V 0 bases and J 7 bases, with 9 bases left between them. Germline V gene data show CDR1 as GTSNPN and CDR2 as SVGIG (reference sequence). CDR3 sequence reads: CAWSVAVAGYTF. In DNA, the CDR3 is TGTGCCTGGAGTGTCGCAGTGGCTGGCTACACCTTC. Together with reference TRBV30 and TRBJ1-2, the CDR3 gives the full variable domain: SQTIHQWPATLVQPVGSPLSLECTVEGTSNPNLYWYRQAAGRGLQLLFYSVGIGQISSEVPQNLSASRPQDRQFILSSKKLLLSDSGFYLCAWSVAVAGYTFGSGTRLTVV.

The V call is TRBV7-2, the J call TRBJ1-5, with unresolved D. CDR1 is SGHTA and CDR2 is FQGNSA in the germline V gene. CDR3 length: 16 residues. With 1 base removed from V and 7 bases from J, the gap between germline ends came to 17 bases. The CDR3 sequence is CASSLEAGIVRQPQHF. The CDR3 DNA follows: TGTGCCAGCAGCTTAGAGGCTGGGATCGTTCGCCAGCCCCAGCATTTT.

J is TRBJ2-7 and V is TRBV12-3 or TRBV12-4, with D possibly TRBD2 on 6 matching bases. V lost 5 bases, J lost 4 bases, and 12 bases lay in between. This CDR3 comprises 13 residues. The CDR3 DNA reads TGTGCCAGCAGTCGACTAGATCGTTACGAGCAGTACTTC. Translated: CASSRLDRYEQYF.

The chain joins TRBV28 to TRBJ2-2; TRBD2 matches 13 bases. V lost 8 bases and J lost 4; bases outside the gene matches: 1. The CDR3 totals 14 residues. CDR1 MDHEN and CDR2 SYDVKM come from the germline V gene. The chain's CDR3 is CASGLAGATGELFF. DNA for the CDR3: TGTGCCAGCGGACTAGCGGGAGCCACCGGGGAGCTGTTTTTT.

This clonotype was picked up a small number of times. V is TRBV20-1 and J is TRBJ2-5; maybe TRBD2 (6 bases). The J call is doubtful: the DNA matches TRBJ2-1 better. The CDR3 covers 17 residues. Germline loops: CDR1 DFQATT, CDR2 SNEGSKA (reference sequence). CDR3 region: CSASVVSGRRSYNEQFF. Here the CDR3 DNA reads TGCAGTGCTAGTGTTGTCAGCGGGCGAAGGTCGTACAATGAGCAGTTCTTC.

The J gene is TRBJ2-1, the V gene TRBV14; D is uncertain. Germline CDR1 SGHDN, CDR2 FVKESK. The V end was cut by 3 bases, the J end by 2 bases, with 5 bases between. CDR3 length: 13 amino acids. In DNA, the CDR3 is TGTGCCAGCAGCCAGATGGCCTACAATGAGCAGTTCTTC. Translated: CASSQMAYNEQFF.

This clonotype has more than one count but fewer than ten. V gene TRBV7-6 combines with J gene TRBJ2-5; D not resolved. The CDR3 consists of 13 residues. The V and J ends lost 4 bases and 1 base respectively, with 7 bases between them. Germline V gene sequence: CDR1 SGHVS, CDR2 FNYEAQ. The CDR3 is CASSYGPQETQYF. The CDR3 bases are TGTGCCAGCAGCTATGGGCCCCAAGAGACCCAGTACTTC.